This TCR beta chain came from a study of cytomegalovirus exposure and HLA in healthy donors. Broader study findings: Some TCR beta chains (over 150 of them) were listed as cytomegalovirus-associated.

This clone was picked up a small number of times. Its target is not known. Method: immunoSEQ multiplex PCR; TCRdb's copy keeps in-frame clones and lacks some. The sample lists some 340,000 clones; 75% to 90% were seen once. Trimming removed 3 bases from V and 3 bases from J; junction bases left unmatched: 6. There are 16 residues in the CDR3. Germline CDR1 reads KGHSH; CDR2 reads LQKENI. The chain joins TRBV18 to TRBJ1-5; 9 nucleotides line up with TRBD1. This clonotype was sampled from a woman in her thirties in good health and CMV-seropositive. Sequenced sample: PBMCs. CDR3 region: CASSPDRDRDNQPQHF. CDR3 nucleotide sequence: TGTGCCAGCTCACCTGACCGGGACAGGGACAATCAGCCCCAGCATTTT.